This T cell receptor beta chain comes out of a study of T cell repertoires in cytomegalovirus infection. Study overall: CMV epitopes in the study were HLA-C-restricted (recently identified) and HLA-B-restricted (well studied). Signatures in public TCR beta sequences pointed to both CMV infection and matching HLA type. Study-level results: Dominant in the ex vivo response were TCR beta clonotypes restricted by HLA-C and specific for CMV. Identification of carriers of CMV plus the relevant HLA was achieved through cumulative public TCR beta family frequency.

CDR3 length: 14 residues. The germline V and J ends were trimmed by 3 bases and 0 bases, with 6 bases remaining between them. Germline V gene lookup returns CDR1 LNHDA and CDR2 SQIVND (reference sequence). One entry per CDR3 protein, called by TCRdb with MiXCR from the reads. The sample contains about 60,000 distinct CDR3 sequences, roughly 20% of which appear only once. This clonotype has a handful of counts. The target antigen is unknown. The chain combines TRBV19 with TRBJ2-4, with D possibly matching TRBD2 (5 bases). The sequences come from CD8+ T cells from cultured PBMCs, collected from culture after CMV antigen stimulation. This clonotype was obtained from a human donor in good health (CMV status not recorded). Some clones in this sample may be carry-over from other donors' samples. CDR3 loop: CASSIGGAKNIQYF. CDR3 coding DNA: TGTGCCAGTAGTATTGGAGGAGCCAAAAACATTCAGTACTTC.